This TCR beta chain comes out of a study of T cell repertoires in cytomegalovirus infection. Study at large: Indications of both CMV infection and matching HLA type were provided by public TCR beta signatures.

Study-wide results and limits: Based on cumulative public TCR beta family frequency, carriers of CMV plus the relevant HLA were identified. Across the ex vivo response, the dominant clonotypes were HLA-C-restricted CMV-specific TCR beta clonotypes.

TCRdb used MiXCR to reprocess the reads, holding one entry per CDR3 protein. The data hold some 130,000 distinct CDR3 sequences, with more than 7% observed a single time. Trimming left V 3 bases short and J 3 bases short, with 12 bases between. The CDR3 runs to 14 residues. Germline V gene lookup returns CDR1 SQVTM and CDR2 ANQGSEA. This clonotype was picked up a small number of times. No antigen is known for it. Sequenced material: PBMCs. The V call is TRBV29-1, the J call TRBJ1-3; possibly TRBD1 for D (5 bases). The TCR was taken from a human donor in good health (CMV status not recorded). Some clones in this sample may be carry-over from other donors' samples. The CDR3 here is CSVDVGGSGNTIYF. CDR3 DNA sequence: TGCAGCGTTGATGTCGGGGGGAGTGGAAACACCATATATTTT.